A single sample is the source of the 21 T cell receptor beta chains below, sequenced in a study of Tregs in tolerant kidney transplant recipients. The method was immunoSEQ multiplex PCR; TCRdb's version includes in-frame clones alone and lacks a portion of them. The sample lists under 300,000 clones; about 86% were seen once. Input material: CD4+ T cells from blood. All receptors derive from a human donor in good health.

The chain recombines TRBV19 with TRBJ1-2, with D maybe TRBD1 (5 bases). The CDR3 runs to 14 residues. V was shortened by 7 bases and J by 1 base, with 13 bases between the two germline ends. CDR1 and CDR2 from the germline V gene are LNHDA and SQIVND (reference sequence). CDR3 residues: CASTLWGFNYGYTF. CDR3 DNA sequence: TGTGCCAGTACCCTGTGGGGGTTTAACTATGGCTACACCTTC.

The genes are TRBV12-5 and TRBJ2-2; D is ambiguous. The CDR3 loop spans 17 amino acids. Trimming left V 0 bases short and J 0 bases short, with 11 bases between. CDR1 and CDR2 from the germline V gene are LGHNT and FRNRAP. Written as DNA, the CDR3 is TGTGCTAGTGGTTTGGTACTCAAGAGGACGAACACCGGGGAGCTGTTTTTT. Translated: CASGLVLKRTNTGELFF. Based on the CDR3 plus reference TRBV12-5 and TRBJ2-2, the full variable domain is DARVTQTPRHKVTEMGQEVTMRCQPILGHNTVFWYRQTMMQGLELLAYFRNRAPLDDSGMPKDRFSAEMPDATLATLKIQPSEPRDSAVYFCASGLVLKRTNTGELFFGEGSRLTVL.

The V call is TRBV11-2, the J call TRBJ1-1, with D uncertain. With 5 bases removed from V and 0 bases from J, the gap between germline ends came to 13 bases. The CDR3 has 15 residues. The germline gives CDR1 SGHAT, CDR2 FQNNGV. DNA of the CDR3: TGTGCCAGCAGCGCGAAATTCGGTGTGAACACTGAAGCTTTCTTT. Translated: CASSAKFGVNTEAFF.

Here the CDR3 DNA reads TGTGCCAGCAGCTTACTTCGTGGGGGAGGGCAGTACTTC. Protein product: CASSLLRGGGQYF. The J gene is TRBJ2-7, the V gene TRBV11-2, with D possibly TRBD2 on 6 matching bases. This CDR3 region has 13 residues. V lost 2 bases, J lost 9 bases, and 14 bases lay in between. Germline CDR1 SGHAT, CDR2 FQNNGV.

This clone was counted a few times. The chain is built from TRBV27 and TRBJ2-7; maybe TRBD1 (6 bases). The CDR3 is 16 amino acids. Germline lookup yields CDR1 MNHEY and CDR2 SMNVEV (reference sequence). Trimming took 6 bases from V and 0 from J, leaving 18 bases between them. Written as DNA, the CDR3 is TGTGCCAGCAGGGCAGGGGTTCGAACGGACTCCTACGAGCAGTACTTC. The encoded protein is CASRAGVRTDSYEQYF.

J is TRBJ2-7 and V is TRBV11-2; D uncertain. V lost 5 bases and J 5 bases, leaving 19 bases between the germline ends. The CDR3 sequence is 15 residues long. In germline, CDR1 is SGHAT, CDR2 FQNNGV. The CDR3 sequence: CASSLSRVLPHEQYF. CDR3 DNA sequence: TGTGCCAGCAGCCTTAGTAGGGTGCTGCCACACGAGCAGTACTTC.

Of note for this clone: Germline and junction disagree at one end, which may indicate a read error. V usage is TRBV5-6 and J usage is TRBJ2-7; TRBD1 agrees at 9 bases. This CDR3 comprises 17 residues. CDR1 SGHDT and CDR2 YYEEEE come from the germline V gene. Here the CDR3 reads CSSSRKVWDRVSYEQYF. The DNA of the CDR3 is TGTTCCAGCAGCCGCAAAGTGTGGGACAGGGTCTCCTACGAGCAGTACTTC.

This rearrangement joins TRBV7-6 to TRBJ1-3; D unresolved. V lost 1 base, J lost 0 bases, and 7 bases lay in between. Germline CDR1 reads SGHVS; CDR2 reads FNYEAQ. CDR3 size: 15 residues. The CDR3 DNA is TGTGCCAGCAGCTTAGGCCGGAACTCTGGAAACACCATATATTTT. Residues: CASSLGRNSGNTIYF.

The chain recombines TRBV5-1 with TRBJ2-2; the D is unclear. The V gene's germline CDR1 is SGHRS and CDR2 YFSETQ. Between the trimmed V and J ends, which lost 7 bases and 7 bases, there was a span of 5 bases. This CDR3 region has 10 residues. CDR3 residues: CASVGGELFF. In nucleotides, the CDR3 is TGCGCCAGCGTGGGCGGGGAGCTGTTTTTT.

J is TRBJ1-2 and V is TRBV5-8; the D gene is possibly TRBD1 (5 bases). This CDR3 has 13 residues. In germline, CDR1 is SGHTS, CDR2 YDEGEE. The V and J ends lost 6 bases and 6 bases respectively, with 15 bases between them. The CDR3 protein is CASTMTGRDGYTF. The CDR3 nucleotides are TGTGCCAGCACCATGACGGGGCGGGATGGCTACACCTTC.

The V gene is TRBV7-2, the J gene TRBJ1-2, with D unclear. The V end was cut by 2 bases, the J end by 3 bases, with 10 bases between. Germline assignment: CDR1 SGHTA and CDR2 FQGNSA. This CDR3 contains 14 residues. CDR3: CASSLRRVDYGYTF. The CDR3 nucleotides read TGTGCCAGCAGCTTACGTCGGGTTGACTATGGCTACACCTTC.

The chain links TRBV15 to TRBJ2-1; D remains unclear. The germline V gene has CDR1 LNHNV and CDR2 YYDKDF (reference sequence). The V and J ends lost 2 bases and 7 bases respectively, with 9 bases between them. The CDR3 loop spans 13 amino acids. CDR3 nucleotide sequence: TGTGCCACCAGCAGAACGGGTTTTAATGAGCAGTTCTTC. Translating gives CATSRTGFNEQFF.

The chain has TRBV10-3 and TRBJ1-1, with 9 bases fitting TRBD1. CDR1 is ENHRY and CDR2 is SYGVKD in the germline V gene. The CDR3 runs to 16 residues. V gave up 4 bases and J gave up 6 bases; unmatched junction bases: 12. CDR3 residues: CAISGQGGFPIAEAFF. CDR3 DNA: TGTGCCATCAGTGGACAGGGGGGTTTCCCCATCGCTGAAGCTTTCTTT.

The table lists this clone with a few counts. The J gene is TRBJ2-5, the V gene TRBV6-1; D may be TRBD1 or TRBD2 (5 bases each). Germline V CDR1 and CDR2: MNHNS, SASEGT. CDR3 size: 15 residues. Trimming took off 6 bases at V and 5 bases at J, with 19 bases between the two ends. The CDR3 sequence: CASRGTHLRLETQYF. The CDR3 bases are TGTGCCAGCAGGGGGACCCACCTTCGGTTGGAGACCCAGTACTTC.

The chain combines TRBV5-1 with TRBJ2-5; 7 bases are shared with TRBD1. Germline V gives CDR1 SGHRS, CDR2 YFSETQ. V was clipped by 2 bases and J by 3 bases; unmatched bases: 4. This CDR3 spans 14 amino acids. The CDR3 region has the DNA TGCGCCAGCAGCTTTTATGACAGGGAAGAGACCCAGTACTTC. Protein product: CASSFYDREETQYF.

The chain couples TRBV5-6 to TRBJ1-4; D is ambiguous. The CDR3 contains 18 residues. V lost 3 bases and J lost 1, with 19 bases in between. The germline V gene encodes CDR1 SGHDT and CDR2 YYEEEE. CDR3 coding DNA: TGTGCCAGCAGCTACTACGGGGTCTGGAGAGGAACTAATGAAAAACTGTTTTTT. It yields the protein CASSYYGVWRGTNEKLFF.

This chain connects TRBV2 to TRBJ2-7; the D is unclear. The CDR3 has 13 residues. CDR1 and CDR2 (germline): SNHLY, FYNNEI. V dropped 4 bases and J dropped 2 bases, with 9 bases sitting between them. CDR3 coding DNA: TGTGCCAGCAGTGGACCGACGGCCTACGAGCAGTACTTC. This sequence encodes CASSGPTAYEQYF.

J is TRBJ1-5 and V is TRBV12-5, with D unclear. CDR1 is LGHNT and CDR2 is FRNRAP in the germline V gene. V lost 2 bases, J lost 0 bases, and 14 bases lay in between. The CDR3 has 17 residues. CDR3 loop: CASGLMLGADSNQPQHF. DNA of the CDR3: TGTGCTAGTGGTTTGATGTTGGGCGCGGATAGCAATCAGCCCCAGCATTTT.

The chain uses TRBV5-5 and TRBJ2-7; TRBD1 matches 8 bases. Per the germline V gene, CDR1 is SGHKS and CDR2 is YYEKEE (reference sequence). The CDR3 extends over 16 amino acids. V shed 0 bases and J 2 bases; nucleotides not matched to a gene: 7. CDR3 sequence reads: CASSLGPGQATYEQYF. The CDR3 coding sequence is TGTGCCAGCAGCTTGGGTCCGGGACAGGCAACCTACGAGCAGTACTTC.

The rearrangement joins TRBV6-1 to TRBJ2-7, with a possible D match to TRBD2 (6 bases). The V gene's germline CDR1 is MNHNS and CDR2 SASEGT. The CDR3 totals 15 residues. Between the trimmed V and J ends, which lost 2 bases and 4 bases, there was a span of 15 bases. The CDR3 nucleotides are TGTGCCAGCAGTGAAAACAGCTCCGGGAGATACGAGCAGTACTTC. It codes for CASSENSSGRYEQYF.

Concerning this clone: This CDR3 is also generated by other DNA sequences in the sample. The chain has TRBV2 and TRBJ1-1, with D unclear. This CDR3 is built from 13 residues. Per the germline V gene, CDR1 is SNHLY and CDR2 is FYNNEI. Trimming pared 3 bases from V and 0 bases from J, leaving 5 bases between. The CDR3 loop is CASSEEVNTEAFF. The CDR3 bases are TGTGCCAGCAGTGAGGAGGTGAACACTGAAGCTTTCTTT.